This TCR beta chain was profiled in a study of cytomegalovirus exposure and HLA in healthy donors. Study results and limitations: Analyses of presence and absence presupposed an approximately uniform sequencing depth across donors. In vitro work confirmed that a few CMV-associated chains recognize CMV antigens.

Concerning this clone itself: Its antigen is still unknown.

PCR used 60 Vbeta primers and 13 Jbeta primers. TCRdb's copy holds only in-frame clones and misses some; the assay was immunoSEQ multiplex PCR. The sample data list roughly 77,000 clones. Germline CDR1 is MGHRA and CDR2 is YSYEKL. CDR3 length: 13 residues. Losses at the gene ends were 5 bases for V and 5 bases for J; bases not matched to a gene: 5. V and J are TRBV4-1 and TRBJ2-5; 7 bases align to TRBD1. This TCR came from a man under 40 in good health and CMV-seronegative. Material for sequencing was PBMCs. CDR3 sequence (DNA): TGCGCCAGCAGCGAGAGGGGGCTTGAGACCCAGTACTTC. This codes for CASSERGLETQYF.